A single sample gave rise to the 8 T cell receptor beta chains below, sequenced in a study of CD8+ T cells in alopecia areata. cDNA prepared by RNA extraction and subsequent reverse transcription served as the template for sequencing. Sequencing was performed with immunoSEQ multiplex PCR; in TCRdb, only in-frame clones are kept and a portion is missing. This table holds 150,000 to 250,000 clones, roughly three fifths found once. The treatment: oral pan-JAK inhibitor, 5-10 mg twice daily. The material sequenced was CD4+ T cells sorted from blood, taken at week 4, from a patient treated with tofacitinib. These receptors all come from a human donor with alopecia areata.

CDR3 loop: CASSPGSYNEQFF. The CDR3 DNA follows: TGTGCCAGCAGTCCCGGATCCTACAATGAGCAGTTCTTC. V is TRBV27 and J is TRBJ2-1; D is undetermined. This CDR3 is 13 amino acids long. Trimming removed 5 bases from V and 1 base from J, with 6 bases in between. The germline gives CDR1 MNHEY, CDR2 SMNVEV (reference sequence).

Here the CDR3 reads CASSVRGLEETQYF. CDR3 in DNA: TGTGCCAGCAGTGTCAGGGGGCTTGAAGAGACCCAGTACTTC. The chain employs TRBV2 and TRBJ2-5; 8 bases line up with TRBD1. The V segment lost 4 bases and the J segment 3 bases; nucleotides outside the gene matches: 4. CDR3 length: 14 residues. The germline CDR1 and CDR2 sequences are SNHLY and FYNNEI.

The V call is TRBV2, the J call TRBJ2-5; 8 bases match TRBD2. Per germline, CDR1 SNHLY and CDR2 FYNNEI. The CDR3 sequence is 12 residues long. J gave up 4 bases and V 8 bases, and 3 bases lay outside the gene matches. The CDR3 loop is CASGREGETQYF. The CDR3 bases are TGTGCCAGCGGCCGGGAGGGAGAGACCCAGTACTTC.

The chain joins TRBV30 to TRBJ2-7; the D gene could be TRBD1 or TRBD2 (5 bases each). Germline V gene lookup returns CDR1 GTSNPN and CDR2 SVGIG (reference sequence). Trimming removed 2 bases at V and 5 bases at J, with 10 bases between. The CDR3 is 12 amino acids. CDR3 residues: CAWSQLGDEQYF. Written as DNA, the CDR3 is TGTGCCTGGAGTCAATTGGGGGACGAGCAGTACTTC.

This rearrangement joins TRBV27 to TRBJ2-4, with D uncertain. The CDR3 is made up of 11 amino acids. The V end lost 8 bases, the J end lost 6 bases, and 8 bases lay between the germline ends. Germline loops: CDR1 MNHEY, CDR2 SMNVEV (reference sequence). As DNA, the CDR3 is TGTGCCAGCCGGAATTTAAACATTCAGTACTTC. Its protein product is CASRNLNIQYF.

This rearrangement joins TRBV29-1 to TRBJ2-2; 9 bases match TRBD1. The CDR3 runs 14 residues. Germline V gives CDR1 SQVTM, CDR2 ANQGSEA. The CDR3 sequence is CSANRGPNAGELFF. DNA for the CDR3: TGCAGTGCGAACAGGGGGCCTAACGCCGGGGAGCTGTTTTTT.

V is TRBV30 and J is TRBJ1-5; D possibly corresponds to TRBD1 (5 bases). The length of the CDR3 is 14 residues. Trimming left V 1 base short and J 3 bases short, with 10 bases between. Germline V lookup: CDR1 GTSNPN, CDR2 SVGIG (reference sequence). The CDR3 nucleotides read TGTGCCTGGAGTGAGGGGATTCCCAATCAGCCCCAGCATTTT. Amino acids: CAWSEGIPNQPQHF.

The chain uses TRBV5-4 and TRBJ2-1, with 7 nucleotides matching TRBD1. CDR3 length equals 15 residues. Germline trimming cut 0 bases from V and 0 bases from J; bases unmatched to any gene: 0. Looked up from germline, CDR1 is SGHNT and CDR2 is YYREEE (reference sequence). CDR3 DNA: TGTGCCAGCAGCTTGGACAGGGGCTCCTACAATGAGCAGTTCTTC. Encoded protein: CASSLDRGSYNEQFF.